This T cell receptor (beta chain) is drawn from a study of T cell changes during pregnancy in multiple sclerosis. Clones were sequenced by immunoSEQ multiplex PCR, and TCRdb holds only the in-frame ones, with some missing. This sample has about 76,000 clones; about 94% occur once, and the top ten carry roughly 1.7%. Looked up from germline, CDR1 is SGHAT and CDR2 is FQNNGV. This CDR3 region has 14 residues. V dropped 2 bases and J dropped 4; count of bases not matched to a gene: 5. This clone is a singleton in its sample. The TCR sequence derives from a female donor in good health, enrolled as a control in a pregnancy study. The chain combines TRBV11-2 with TRBJ2-7; 7 positions match TRBD2. Sequenced here: peripheral blood, sampled in the first trimester of pregnancy. DNA of the CDR3: TGTGCCAGCAGCTTACTGGGGCGGGGGTACGAGCAGTACTTC. Protein: CASSLLGRGYEQYF.